This T cell receptor beta chain was identified during a study of identical twins. Notes on the study in general: Fewer insertions marked abundant cord blood beta clonotypes; young adult naive trended weakly, memory not at all.

TCRdb reprocessed the 5' RACE reads via MiXCR and lists one record per CDR3 protein. The data contain some 1,700,000 distinct CDR3 sequences, 25% to 35% of them singletons. CDR1 is GTSNPN and CDR2 is SVGIG in the germline V gene (reference sequence). V was trimmed by 3 bases and J by 5 bases, leaving 16 bases between them. The CDR3 spans 15 residues. As to this clonotype: What it binds is not known.

The receptor comes from a newborn girl in good health. The V gene is TRBV30, the J gene TRBJ1-4; TRBD1 is a possible D gene (6 bases). The specimen was cord blood. CDR3 sequence (DNA): TGTGCCTGGAGAAGGACACAGGGTTTGAATGAAAAACTGTTTTTT. This gives the protein CAWRRTQGLNEKLFF.